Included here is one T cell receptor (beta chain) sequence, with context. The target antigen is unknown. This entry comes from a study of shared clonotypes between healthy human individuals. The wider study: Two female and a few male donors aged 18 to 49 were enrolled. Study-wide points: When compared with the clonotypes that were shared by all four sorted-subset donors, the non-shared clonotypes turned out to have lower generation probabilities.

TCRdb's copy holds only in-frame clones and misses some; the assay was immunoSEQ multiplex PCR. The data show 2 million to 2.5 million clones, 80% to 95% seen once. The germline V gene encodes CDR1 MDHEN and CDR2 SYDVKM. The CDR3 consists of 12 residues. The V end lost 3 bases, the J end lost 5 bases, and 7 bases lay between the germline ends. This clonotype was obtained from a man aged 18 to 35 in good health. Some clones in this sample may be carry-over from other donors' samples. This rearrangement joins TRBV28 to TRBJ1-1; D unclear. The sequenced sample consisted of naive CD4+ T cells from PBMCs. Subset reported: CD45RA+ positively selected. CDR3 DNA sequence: TGTGCCAGCAGTTTTCCGAGGACTGAAGCTTTCTTT. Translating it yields CASSFPRTEAFF. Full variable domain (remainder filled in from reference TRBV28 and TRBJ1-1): DVKVTQSSRYLVKRTGEKVFLECVQDMDHENMFWYRQDPGLGLRLIYFSYDVKMKEKGDIPEGYSVSREKKERFSLILESASTNQTSMYLCASSFPRTEAFFGQGTRLTVV.